This T cell receptor (beta chain) was identified in a study of T cell responses to AZD1222 COVID-19 vaccine. General observations from the study: Across the whole spike, CD4 TCRs peaked at regions 160-218 and 743-854. Two AZD1222 administrations were followed by greater Spike-specific TCR breadth and depth. Close to half of all spike-specific TCRs reportedly target regions of the variants that are unmutated.

Regarding this clone: Antigen specificity is unknown.

Clones were read by immunoSEQ multiplex PCR, and TCRdb kept only the in-frame ones, dropping some. Among 150,000 or so clones listed, approximately 91% were seen once. The CDR3 runs 13 residues. The germline CDR1 and CDR2 sequences are MNHEY and SVGAGI. Trimming cost V 6 bases and J 4 bases, with 9 bases left between them. The input for sequencing was peripheral blood, taken 28 days after the second AZD1222 dose. The TCR was taken from an adult who received the AZD1222 COVID-19 vaccine. The chain carries TRBV6-5 and TRBJ1-4, with D possibly TRBD1 on 5 matching bases. CDR3 sequence reads: CASSGDSNEKLFF. The CDR3 DNA reads TGTGCCAGCAGCGGTGACAGTAATGAAAAACTGTTTTTT.